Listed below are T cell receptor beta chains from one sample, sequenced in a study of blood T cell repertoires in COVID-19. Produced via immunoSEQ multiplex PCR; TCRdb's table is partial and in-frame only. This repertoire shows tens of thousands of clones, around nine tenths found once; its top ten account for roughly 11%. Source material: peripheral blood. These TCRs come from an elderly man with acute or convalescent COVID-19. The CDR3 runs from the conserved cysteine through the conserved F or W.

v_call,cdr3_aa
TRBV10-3,CAISESRGAQGAGGNTEAFF
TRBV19,CASSMSAGRSSYNEQFF
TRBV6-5,CASSRTGFGNQPQHF
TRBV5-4,CASSLDPSGGGKDNEQFF
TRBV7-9,CASSWTGGDPGELFF
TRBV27,CASSPWTDYNEQFF
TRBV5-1,CASSLGGQYTGELFF
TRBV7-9,CASSPGQHSNQPQHF
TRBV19,CASSIDRGRETQYF
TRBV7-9,CASSLPQVRGYTF
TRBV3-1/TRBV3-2,CASSQKGQGIKNIQYF
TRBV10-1,CASSEGSGRGQETQYF
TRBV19,CASFSSGGRNGELFF
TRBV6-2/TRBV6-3,CASSYLPSGEADTQYF
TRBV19,CASRSIGTGDNQPQHF
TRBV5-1,CASSLPTDLNTGELFF
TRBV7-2,CASSLGSKATNYNEQFF
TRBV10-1,CASHLRRVVLNALGASNQPQHF
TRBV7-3,CASSLVGTGGQETQYF
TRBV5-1,CASSLVTPTRNSPLHF
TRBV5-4,CASSHRDRGPYGYTF
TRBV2,CASSALGTAYNEQFF
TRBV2,CASSEAPLGWNTGELFF
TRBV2,CASSGGRADTQYF
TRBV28,CASSLAGGAYEQYF
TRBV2,CASSGQGMPQPQHF
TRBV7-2,CASSLHLLAGTSGKNEQFF
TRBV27,CASSPLRGGNSNQPQHF
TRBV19,CASSIDRGLAGIADTQYF
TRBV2,CASSESRDRVVTGELFF
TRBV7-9,CASSQDRVENTGELFF
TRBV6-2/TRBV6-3,CASSTTSGGYTDTQYF
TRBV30,CAWNPGQGEQPQHF
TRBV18,CASSPRGTDNEQFF
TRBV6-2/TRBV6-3,CASSSRTGGHEQYF
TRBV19,CASSIGTGGPYGYTF
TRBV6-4,CASREQGLVNTEAFF
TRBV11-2,CASSHTGNQETQYF